This T cell receptor beta chain was observed in a study of cytomegalovirus exposure and HLA in healthy donors. PCR amplification relied on 60 Vbeta primers (plus 13 Jbeta primers). Generated by immunoSEQ multiplex PCR, the TCRdb table keeps only in-frame clones and is missing some. Here the sample spans 150,000 or so clones, roughly 79% being singletons. CDR1 SNHLY and CDR2 FYNNEI come from the germline V gene. The CDR3 loop spans 14 amino acids. Trimming shortened V by 6 bases and J by 4 bases, and 15 bases separated the two germline ends. Sequencing was carried out using PBMCs. This receptor was taken from a woman between 50 and 59 years old in good health and CMV-seropositive. This chain links TRBV2 with TRBJ1-1; possibly TRBD1 for D (5 bases). The CDR3 DNA reads as TGTGCCAGCAGCATTCAGGGTCTGAGCACTGAAGCTTTCTTT. It yields the protein CASSIQGLSTEAFF.